This T cell receptor beta chain was captured by sequencing in a study of T cell repertoires in cytomegalovirus infection. Study results and caveats: In two of eight donors, the top clonotype was HLA-C-restricted CMV-specific.

TCRdb reprocessed the reads with MiXCR, giving one entry per CDR3 protein. The data show over 150,000 distinct CDR3 sequences, approximately 19% seen once. V dropped 1 base and J dropped 6 bases, with 9 bases sitting between them. Germline V gene data show CDR1 as SGHRS and CDR2 as YFSETQ. The CDR3 loop spans 13 amino acids. On this clonotype itself: As yet, its antigen is unknown.

This sequence originates from a human donor in good health (CMV status not recorded). Some clones in this sample may be carry-over from other donors' samples. V gene TRBV5-1 combines with J gene TRBJ2-3; no reliable D call. Sequencing input: PBMCs. The CDR3, as DNA: TGCGCCAGCAGCTTGTCGGCAGCGGATACGCAGTATTTT. Amino acids: CASSLSAADTQYF.